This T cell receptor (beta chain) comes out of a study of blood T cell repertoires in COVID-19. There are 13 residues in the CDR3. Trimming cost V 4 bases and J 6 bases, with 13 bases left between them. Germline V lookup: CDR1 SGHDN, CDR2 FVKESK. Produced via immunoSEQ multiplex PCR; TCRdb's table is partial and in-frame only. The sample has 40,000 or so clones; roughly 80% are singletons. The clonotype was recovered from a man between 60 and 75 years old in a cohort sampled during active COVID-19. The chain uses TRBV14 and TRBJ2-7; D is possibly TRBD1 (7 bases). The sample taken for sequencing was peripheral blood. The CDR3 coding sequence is TGTGCCAGCAGCCTAAGACAGGGAGGCGAGCAGTACTTC. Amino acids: CASSLRQGGEQYF. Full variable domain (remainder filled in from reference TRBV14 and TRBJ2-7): EAGVTQFPSHSVIEKGQTVTLRCDPISGHDNLYWYRRVMGKEIKFLLHFVKESKQDESGMPNNRFLAERTGGTYSTLKVQPAELEDSGVYFCASSLRQGGEQYFGPGTRLTVT.